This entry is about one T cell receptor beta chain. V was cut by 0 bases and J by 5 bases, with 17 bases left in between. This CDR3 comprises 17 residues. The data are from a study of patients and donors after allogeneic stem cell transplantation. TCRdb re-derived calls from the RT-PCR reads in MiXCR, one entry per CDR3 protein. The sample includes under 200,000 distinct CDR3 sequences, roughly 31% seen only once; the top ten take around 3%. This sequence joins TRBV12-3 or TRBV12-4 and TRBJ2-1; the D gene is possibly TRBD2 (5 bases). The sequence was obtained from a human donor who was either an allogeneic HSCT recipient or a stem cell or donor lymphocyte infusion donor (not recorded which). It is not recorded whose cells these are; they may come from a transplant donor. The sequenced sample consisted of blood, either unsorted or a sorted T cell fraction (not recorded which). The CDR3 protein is CASSLALFRRRDNEQFF. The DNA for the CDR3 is TGTGCCAGCAGTTTAGCGCTATTTAGGCGGCGGGACAATGAGCAGTTCTTC.